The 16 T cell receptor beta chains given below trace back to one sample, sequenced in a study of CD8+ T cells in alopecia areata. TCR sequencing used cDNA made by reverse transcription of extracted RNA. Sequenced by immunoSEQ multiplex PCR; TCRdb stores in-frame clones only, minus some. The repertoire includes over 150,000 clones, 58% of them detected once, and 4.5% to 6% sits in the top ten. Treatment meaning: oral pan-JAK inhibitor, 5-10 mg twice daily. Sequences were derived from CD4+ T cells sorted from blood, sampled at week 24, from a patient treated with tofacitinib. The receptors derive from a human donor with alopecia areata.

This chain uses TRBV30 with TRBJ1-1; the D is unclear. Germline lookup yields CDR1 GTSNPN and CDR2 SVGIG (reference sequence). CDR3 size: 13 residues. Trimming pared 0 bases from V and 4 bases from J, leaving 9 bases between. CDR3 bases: TGTGCCTGGAGTGTCGGAGTGGGCACTGAAGCTTTCTTT. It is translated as CAWSVGVGTEAFF.

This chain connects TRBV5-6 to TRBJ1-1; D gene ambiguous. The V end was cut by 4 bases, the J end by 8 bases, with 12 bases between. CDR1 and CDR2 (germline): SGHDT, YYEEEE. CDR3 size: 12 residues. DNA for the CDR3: TGTGCCAGCAGCAAACGGAGCTCCGAAGCTTTCTTT. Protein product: CASSKRSSEAFF. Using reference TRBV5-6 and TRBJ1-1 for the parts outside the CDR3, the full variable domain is DAGVTQSPTHLIKTRGQQVTLRCSPKSGHDTVSWYQQALGQGPQFIFQYYEEEERQRGNFPDRFSGHQFPNYSSELNVNALLLGDSALYLCASSKRSSEAFFGQGTRLTVV.

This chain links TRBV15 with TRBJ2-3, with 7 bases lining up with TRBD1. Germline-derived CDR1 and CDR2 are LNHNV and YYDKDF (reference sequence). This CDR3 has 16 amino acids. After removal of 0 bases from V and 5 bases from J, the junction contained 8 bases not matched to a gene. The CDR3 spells CATSRDRGPLGDTQYF. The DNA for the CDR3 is TGTGCCACCAGCAGAGATAGGGGGCCGTTGGGAGATACGCAGTATTTT.

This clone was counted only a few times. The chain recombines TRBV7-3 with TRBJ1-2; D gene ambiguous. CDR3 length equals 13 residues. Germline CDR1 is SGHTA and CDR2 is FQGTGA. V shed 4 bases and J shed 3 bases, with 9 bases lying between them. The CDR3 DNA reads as TGTGCCAGCAGCTACGGGAAGGACTATGGCTACACCTTC. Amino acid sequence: CASSYGKDYGYTF. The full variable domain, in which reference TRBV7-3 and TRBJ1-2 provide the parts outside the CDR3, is GAGVSQTPSNKVTEKGKYVELRCDPISGHTALYWYRQSLGQGPEFLIYFQGTGAADDSGLPNDRFFAVRPEGSVSTLKIQRTERGDSAVYLCASSYGKDYGYTFGSGTRLTVV.

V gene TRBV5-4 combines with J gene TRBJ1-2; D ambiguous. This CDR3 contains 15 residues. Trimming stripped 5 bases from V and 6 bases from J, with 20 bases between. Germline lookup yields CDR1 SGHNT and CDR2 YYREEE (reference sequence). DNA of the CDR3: TGTGCCAGCAGAGATGGTTTGGCTAGTCGGGATGGCTACACCTTC. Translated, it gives CASRDGLASRDGYTF. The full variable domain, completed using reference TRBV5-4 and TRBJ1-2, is ETGVTQSPTHLIKTRGQQVTLRCSSQSGHNTVSWYQQALGQGPQFIFQYYREEENGRGNFPPRFSGLQFPNYSSELNVNALELDDSALYLCASRDGLASRDGYTFGSGTRLTVV.

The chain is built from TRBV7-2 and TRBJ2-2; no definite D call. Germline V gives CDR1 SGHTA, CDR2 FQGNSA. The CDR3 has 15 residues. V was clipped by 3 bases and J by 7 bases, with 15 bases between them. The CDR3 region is CASSFGNKGIGELFF. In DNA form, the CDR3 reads TGTGCCAGCAGCTTTGGAAATAAAGGGATCGGGGAGCTGTTTTTT.

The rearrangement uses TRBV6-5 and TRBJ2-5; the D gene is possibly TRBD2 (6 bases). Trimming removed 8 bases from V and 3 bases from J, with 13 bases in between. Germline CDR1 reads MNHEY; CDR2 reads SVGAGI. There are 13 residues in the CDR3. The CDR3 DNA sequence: TGTGCCAGCGGTTTGGGGGAGGAAGAGACCCAGTACTTC. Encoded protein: CASGLGEEETQYF.

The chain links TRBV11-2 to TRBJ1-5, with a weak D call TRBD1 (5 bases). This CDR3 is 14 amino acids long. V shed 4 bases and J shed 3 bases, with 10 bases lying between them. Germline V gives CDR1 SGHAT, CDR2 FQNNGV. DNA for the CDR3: TGTGCCAGCAGCTCCGGACACTCCAATCAGCCCCAGCATTTT. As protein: CASSSGHSNQPQHF.

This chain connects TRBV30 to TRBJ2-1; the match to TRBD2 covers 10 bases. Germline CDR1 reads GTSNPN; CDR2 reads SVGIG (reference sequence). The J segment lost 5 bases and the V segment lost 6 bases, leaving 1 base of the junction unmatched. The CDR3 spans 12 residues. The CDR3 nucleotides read TGTGCCTGTCTAGCGGGAGACAATGAGCAGTTCTTC. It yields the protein CACLAGDNEQFF.

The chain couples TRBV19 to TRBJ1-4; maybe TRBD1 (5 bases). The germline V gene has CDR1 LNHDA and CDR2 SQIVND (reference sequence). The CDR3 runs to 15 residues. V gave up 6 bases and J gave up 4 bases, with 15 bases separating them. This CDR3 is CASSHPGRINEKLFF. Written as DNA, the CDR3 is TGTGCCAGTAGCCACCCGGGACGGATTAATGAAAAACTGTTTTTT.

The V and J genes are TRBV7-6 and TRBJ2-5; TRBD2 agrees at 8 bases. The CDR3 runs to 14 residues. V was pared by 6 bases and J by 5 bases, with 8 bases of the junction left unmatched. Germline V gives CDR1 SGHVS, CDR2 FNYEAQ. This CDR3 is CASRTGGMMETQYF. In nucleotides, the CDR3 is TGTGCCAGCAGGACGGGGGGGATGATGGAGACCCAGTACTTC.

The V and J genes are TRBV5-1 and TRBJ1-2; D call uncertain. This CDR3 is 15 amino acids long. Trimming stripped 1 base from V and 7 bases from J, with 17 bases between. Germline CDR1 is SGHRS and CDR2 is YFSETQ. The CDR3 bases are TGCGCCAGCAGCTTGACTTCCGGAGGTCAAGGTGGCTACACCTTC. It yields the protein CASSLTSGGQGGYTF.

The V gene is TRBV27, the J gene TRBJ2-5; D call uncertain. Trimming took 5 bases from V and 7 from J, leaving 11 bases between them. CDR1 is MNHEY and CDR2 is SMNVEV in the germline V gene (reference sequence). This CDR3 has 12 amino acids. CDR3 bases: TGTGCCAGCAGTCCAACCCACGGGACCCAGTACTTC. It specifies CASSPTHGTQYF.

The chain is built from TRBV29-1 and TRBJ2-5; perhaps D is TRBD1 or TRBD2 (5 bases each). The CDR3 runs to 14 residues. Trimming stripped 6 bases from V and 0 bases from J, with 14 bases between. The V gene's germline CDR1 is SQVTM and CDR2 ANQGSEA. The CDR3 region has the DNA TGCAGCGTGGAGACGGGGCAGTACCAAGAGACCCAGTACTTC. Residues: CSVETGQYQETQYF.

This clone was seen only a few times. The CDR3 DNA reads as TGTGCCACCAGCAGAGAGCTGGTAGCGGGAGATAGACAGTTCTTC. Amino acids: CATSRELVAGDRQFF. V and J are TRBV15 and TRBJ2-1; 9 bases are shared with TRBD2. Germline V gene sequence: CDR1 LNHNV, CDR2 YYDKDF (reference sequence). Trimming cost V 0 bases and J 13 bases; bases outside gene matches: 10. There are 15 residues in the CDR3.

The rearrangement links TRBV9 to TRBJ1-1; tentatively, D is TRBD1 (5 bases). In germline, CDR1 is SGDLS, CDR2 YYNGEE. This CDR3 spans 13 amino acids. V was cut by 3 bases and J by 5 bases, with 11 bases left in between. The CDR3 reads CASSATRGTEAFF. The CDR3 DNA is TGTGCCAGCAGCGCAACACGGGGGACTGAAGCTTTCTTT.